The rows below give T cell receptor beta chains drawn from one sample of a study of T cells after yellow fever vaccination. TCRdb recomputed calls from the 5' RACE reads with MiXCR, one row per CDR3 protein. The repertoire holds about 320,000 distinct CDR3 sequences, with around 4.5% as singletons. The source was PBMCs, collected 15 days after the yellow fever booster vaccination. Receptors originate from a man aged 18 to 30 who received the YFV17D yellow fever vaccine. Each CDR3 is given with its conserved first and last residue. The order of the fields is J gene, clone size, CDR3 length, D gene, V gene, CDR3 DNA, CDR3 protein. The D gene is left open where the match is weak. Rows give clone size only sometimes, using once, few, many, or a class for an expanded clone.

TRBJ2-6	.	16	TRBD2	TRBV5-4	TGTGTCGAAGCGGGGGGGCCAACCTCTGGGGCCAACGTCCTGACTTTC	CVEAGGPTSGANVLTF
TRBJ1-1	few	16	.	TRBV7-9	TGTGCCAGCAGCTTAGGACGACTTCTGTGGAGGACTGAAGCTTTCTTT	CASSLGRLLWRTEAFF
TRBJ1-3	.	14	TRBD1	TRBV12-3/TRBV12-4	TGTGCCAGCAGCAAAATCATGACAGGGTCTACCATATATTTT	CASSKIMTGSTIYF
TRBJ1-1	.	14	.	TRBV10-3	TGTGCCATCAGTGAGTCCGGGATACAAACTGAAGCTTTCTTT	CAISESGIQTEAFF
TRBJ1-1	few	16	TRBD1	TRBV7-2	TGTGCCAGCAGCTTAAGTGGCAGGGGGTATGGCACTGAAGCTTTCTTT	CASSLSGRGYGTEAFF
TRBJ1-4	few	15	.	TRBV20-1	TGCAGTGCGTCTAAGGCCCAAAGCACTAATGAAAAACTGTTTTTT	CSASKAQSTNEKLFF
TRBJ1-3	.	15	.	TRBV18	TGTGCCAGCTCACCAACCCGAGGGACTGGAAACACCATATATTTT	CASSPTRGTGNTIYF
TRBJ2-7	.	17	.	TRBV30	TGTGCCTGGAGTGTAAAGTTGGTGAGGGGGAGCTCCTACGAGCAGTACTTC	CAWSVKLVRGSSYEQYF
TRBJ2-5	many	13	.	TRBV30	TGTGCCTGGAGTGTAGTCGATTTTGAGACCCAGTACTTC	CAWSVVDFETQYF
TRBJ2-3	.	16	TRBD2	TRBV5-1	TGCGCCAGCAGCGATGGACTAGCGGCAAGCACAGATACGCAGTATTTT	CASSDGLAASTDTQYF
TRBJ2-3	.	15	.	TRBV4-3	TGCGCCAGCAGCCAAGAGCCGTTACAGGGGGGGACGCAGTATTTT	CASSQEPLQGGTQYF
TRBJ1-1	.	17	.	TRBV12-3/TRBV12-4	TGTGCCAGCAGTTTTCGCAGGGGTAATGTGGTACGCACTGAAGCTTTCTTT	CASSFRRGNVVRTEAFF
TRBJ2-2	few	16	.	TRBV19	TGTGCCAGTACAGTACCTAACGGGGTAACCACCGGGGAGCTGTTTTTT	CASTVPNGVTTGELFF
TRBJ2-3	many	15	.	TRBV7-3	TGTGCCAGCAGCTTTATTGGGGGGGCCACAGATACGCAGTATTTT	CASSFIGGATDTQYF
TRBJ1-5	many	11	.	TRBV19	TGTGCCAGTAGTAAAGGTCAGCCCCAGCATTTT	CASSKGQPQHF
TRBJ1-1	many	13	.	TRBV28	TGTGCCAGCAGTTTCGGTGGAAGGCCTGAAGCTTTCTTT	CASSFGGRPEAFF
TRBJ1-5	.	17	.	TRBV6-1	TGTGCCAGCAGGAGGGACTCCCTCTCTGAACAGGGACAGCCCCAGCATTTT	CASRRDSLSEQGQPQHF
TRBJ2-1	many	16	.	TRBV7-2	TGTGCCAGCAGCTTAGCGGCCAAGCGCGGACAAGAGGAGCAGTTCTTC	CASSLAAKRGQEEQFF
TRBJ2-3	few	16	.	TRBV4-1	TGCGCCAGCAGCCAGGGGGATGACAGAAACACAGATACGCAGTATTTT	CASSQGDDRNTDTQYF
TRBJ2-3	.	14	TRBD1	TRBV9	TGTGCCAGCAGCATACAGGGGTTCACAGATACGCAGTATTTT	CASSIQGFTDTQYF
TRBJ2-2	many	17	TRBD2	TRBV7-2	TGTGCCAGCAGCTTCGCCGGGACTAGCGTAGGGACCGGGGAGCTGTTTTTT	CASSFAGTSVGTGELFF
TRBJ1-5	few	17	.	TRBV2	TGTGCCAGCAGACTCCTCGATGGGAACAGCTTCAATCAGCCCCAGCATTTT	CASRLLDGNSFNQPQHF
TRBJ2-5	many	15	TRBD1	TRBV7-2	TGTGCCAGCAGGAACCGGGACAGCCTACCGGGGACCCAGTACTTC	CASRNRDSLPGTQYF
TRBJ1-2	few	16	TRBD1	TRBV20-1	TGCAGTGCTAGGTTACTCAGGACAGGGGGAGAAGGAGGCTACACCTTC	CSARLLRTGGEGGYTF
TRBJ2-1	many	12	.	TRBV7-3	TGTGCCAGCAGCAGCAGATACAATGAGCAGTTCTTC	CASSSRYNEQFF
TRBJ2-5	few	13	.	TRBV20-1	TGCAGTGCTCGGACTGTTGGCCAAGAGACCCAGTACTTC	CSARTVGQETQYF
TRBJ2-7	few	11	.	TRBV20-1	TGCAGTGCTAGCCACACTTACGAGCAGTACTTC	CSASHTYEQYF
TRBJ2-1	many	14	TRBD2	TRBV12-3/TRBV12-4	TGTGCCAGCAGCCCCAGGGAGGGCTGGAATGAGCAGTTCTTC	CASSPREGWNEQFF
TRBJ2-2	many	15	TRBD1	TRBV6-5	TGTGCCAGCAGACCTGGACAGGAGAACACCGGGGAGCTGTTTTTT	CASRPGQENTGELFF
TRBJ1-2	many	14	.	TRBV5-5	TGTGCCAGCAGCCCGGATGGAGCTAACTATGGCTACACCTTC	CASSPDGANYGYTF
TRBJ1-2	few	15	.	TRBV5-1	TGCGCCAGCAGCTCATCAGGGTCTGCTAACTATGGCTACACCTTC	CASSSSGSANYGYTF
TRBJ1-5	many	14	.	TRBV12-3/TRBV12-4	TGTGCCAGCAGTTTGGGGGTCGGTTCTCAGCCCCAGCATTTT	CASSLGVGSQPQHF
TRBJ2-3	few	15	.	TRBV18	TGTGCCAGCTCACCACCGGACGGGGATGGAGATACGCAGTATTTT	CASSPPDGDGDTQYF
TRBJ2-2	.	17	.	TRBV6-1	TGTGCCAGCAGTCCATTCGAGAGGGGGGGCAACACCGGGGAGCTGTTTTTT	CASSPFERGGNTGELFF
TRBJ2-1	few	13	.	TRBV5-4	TGTGCCAGCAGCTTGCTCGAGGGGGATGAGCAGTTCTTC	CASSLLEGDEQFF
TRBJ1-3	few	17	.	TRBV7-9	TGTGCCAGCAACCCAGAGAGCTGGGGGGCGCGAGGAAACACCATATATTTT	CASNPESWGARGNTIYF
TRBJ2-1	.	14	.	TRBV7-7	TGTGCCAGCAGCTTAGCTGGTCAGGGCAATGAGCAGTTCTTC	CASSLAGQGNEQFF
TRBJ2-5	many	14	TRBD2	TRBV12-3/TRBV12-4	TGTGCCAGCAGTTTGGGGGGGATGGGCGAGACCCAGTACTTC	CASSLGGMGETQYF
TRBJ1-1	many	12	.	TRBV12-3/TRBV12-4	TGTGCCAGCAGTTCTACGGCCGGTGAAGCTTTCTTT	CASSSTAGEAFF
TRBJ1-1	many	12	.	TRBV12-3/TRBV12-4	TGTGCCAGCGGATCAGGGAACACTGAAGCTTTCTTT	CASGSGNTEAFF
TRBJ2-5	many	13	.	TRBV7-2	TGTGCCAGCAGCTCCTTGAACCAAGAGACCCAGTACTTC	CASSSLNQETQYF
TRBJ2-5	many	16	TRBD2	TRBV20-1	TGCAGTGCTCGGGAGATCGGGGGGGCCCTCCAAGAGACCCAGTACTTC	CSAREIGGALQETQYF
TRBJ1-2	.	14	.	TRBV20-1	TGCAGTGCTAGAGATCCTGGGGAGAGCTATGGCTACACCTTC	CSARDPGESYGYTF
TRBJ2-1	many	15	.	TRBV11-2	TGTGCCAGCAGCTTAGATGCGGGGAATTTCAATGAGCAGTTCTTC	CASSLDAGNFNEQFF
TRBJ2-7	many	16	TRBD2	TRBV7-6	TGTGCCAGCAGCCTCTTTCTTAGCGGGGCTTCCTACGAGCAGTACTTC	CASSLFLSGASYEQYF
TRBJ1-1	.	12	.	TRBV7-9	TGTGCCAGCAGCTGGAGGGGCACTGAAGCTTTCTTT	CASSWRGTEAFF
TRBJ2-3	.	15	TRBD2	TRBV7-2	TGTGCCAGCAGCTTGGGACTAGCTCGGCCCGATACGCAGTATTTT	CASSLGLARPDTQYF
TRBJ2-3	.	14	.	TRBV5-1	TGCGCCAGCAGCTTGACAGGGGAGGCAGATACGCAGTATTTT	CASSLTGEADTQYF
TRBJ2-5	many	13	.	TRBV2	TGTGCCAGCAGCGACTCCGAATTGGAGACCCAGTACTTC	CASSDSELETQYF
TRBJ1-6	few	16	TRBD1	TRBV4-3	TGCGCCAGCAGCCAAGATACCGGGACAGGAAGTTCACCCCTCCACTTT	CASSQDTGTGSSPLHF
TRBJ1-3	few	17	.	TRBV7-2	TGTGCCAGCAGCTTAGCGCTTTTCAGGGATCCTGGAAACACCATATATTTT	CASSLALFRDPGNTIYF
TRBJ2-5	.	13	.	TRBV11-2	TGTGCCAGCAGCCCAAGGCTCCCCAAGACCCAGTACTTC	CASSPRLPKTQYF
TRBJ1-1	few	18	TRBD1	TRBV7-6	TGTGCCAGCAGCTTAGTCGCCCAGGGGGGGGGGCTGAACACTGAAGCTTTCTTT	CASSLVAQGGGLNTEAFF
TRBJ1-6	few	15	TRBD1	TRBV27	TGTGCCAGCAGTTTATATGGACAGGGTAGTTCACCCCTCCACTTT	CASSLYGQGSSPLHF